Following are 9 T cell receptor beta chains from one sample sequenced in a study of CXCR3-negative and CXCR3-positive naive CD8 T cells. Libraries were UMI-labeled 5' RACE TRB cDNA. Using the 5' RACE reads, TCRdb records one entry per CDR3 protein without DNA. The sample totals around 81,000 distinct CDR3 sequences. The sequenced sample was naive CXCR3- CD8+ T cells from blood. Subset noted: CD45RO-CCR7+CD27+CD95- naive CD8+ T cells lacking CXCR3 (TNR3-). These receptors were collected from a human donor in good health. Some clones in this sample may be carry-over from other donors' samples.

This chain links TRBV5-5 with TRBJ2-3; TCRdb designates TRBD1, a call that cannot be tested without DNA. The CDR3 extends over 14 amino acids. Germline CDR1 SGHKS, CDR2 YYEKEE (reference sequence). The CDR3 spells CASSVQGLTDTQYF.

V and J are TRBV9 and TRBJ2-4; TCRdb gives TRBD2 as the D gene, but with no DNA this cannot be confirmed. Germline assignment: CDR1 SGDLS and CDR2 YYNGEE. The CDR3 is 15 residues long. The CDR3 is CASSEDGTFRNIQYF. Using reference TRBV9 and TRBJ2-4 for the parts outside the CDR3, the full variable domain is DSGVTQTPKHLITATGQRVTLRCSPRSGDLSVYWYQQSLDQGLQFLIQYYNGEERAKGNILERFSAQQFPDLHSELNLSSLELGDSALYFCASSEDGTFRNIQYFGAGTRLSVL.

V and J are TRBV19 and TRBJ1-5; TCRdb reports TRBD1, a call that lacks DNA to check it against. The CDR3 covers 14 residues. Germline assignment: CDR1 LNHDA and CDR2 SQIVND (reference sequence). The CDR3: CASSIQGFHQPQHF.

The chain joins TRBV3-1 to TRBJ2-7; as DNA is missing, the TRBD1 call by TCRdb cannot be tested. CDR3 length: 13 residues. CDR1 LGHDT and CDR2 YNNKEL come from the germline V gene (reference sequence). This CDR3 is CASSRWMGDEQYF.

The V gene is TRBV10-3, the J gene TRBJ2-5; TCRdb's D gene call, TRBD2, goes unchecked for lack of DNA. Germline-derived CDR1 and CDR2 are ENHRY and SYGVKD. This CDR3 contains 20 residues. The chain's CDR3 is CAISEAPGAGTPLFQETQYF.

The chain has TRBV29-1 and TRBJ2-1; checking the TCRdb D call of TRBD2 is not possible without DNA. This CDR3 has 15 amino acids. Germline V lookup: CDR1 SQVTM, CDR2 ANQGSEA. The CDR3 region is CSAYLTSGIYNEQFF.

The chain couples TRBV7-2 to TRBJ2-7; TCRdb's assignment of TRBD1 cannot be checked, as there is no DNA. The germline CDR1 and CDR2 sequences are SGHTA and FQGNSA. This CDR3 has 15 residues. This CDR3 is CASSGGAIPTYEQYF.

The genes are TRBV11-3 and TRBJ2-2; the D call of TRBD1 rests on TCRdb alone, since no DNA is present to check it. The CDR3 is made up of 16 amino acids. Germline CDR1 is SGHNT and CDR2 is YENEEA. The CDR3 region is CASSSLTGGNTGELFF.

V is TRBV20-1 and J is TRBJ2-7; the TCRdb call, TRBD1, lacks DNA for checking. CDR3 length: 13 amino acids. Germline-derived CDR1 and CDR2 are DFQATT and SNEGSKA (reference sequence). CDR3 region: CSADRTEAYEQYF.